Following are 13 T cell receptor beta chains from one sample sequenced in a study of beta chain features in type 1 diabetes. General observations from the study: TCRB CDR3s were moderately but significantly shorter in Type 1 diabetes patients in all four CD4+ subsets.

What these receptors recognize is not known. Sequenced material consisted of expressed TCRB transcripts (all of the isolated RNA was reverse transcribed). Measured with immunoSEQ multiplex PCR; TCRdb has only the in-frame clones, and not every one. The table has around 340,000 clones, around 9% seen once. The sample consisted of central memory CD4+ T cells from blood. These receptors originate from a man aged 30-40 years with type 1 diabetes.

The V call is TRBV4-3, the J call TRBJ2-5; D not resolved. This CDR3 is built from 14 residues. The germline V and J ends were trimmed by 1 base and 1 base, with 7 bases remaining between them. Germline CDR1 reads LGHNA; CDR2 reads YSLEER. The CDR3 protein is CASSQGPAQETQYF. The CDR3, as DNA: TGCGCCAGCAGCCAAGGGCCAGCCCAAGAGACCCAGTACTTC.

This clone was seen a handful of times. V is TRBV2 and J is TRBJ2-1; the match to TRBD1 covers 7 bases. Germline CDR1 and CDR2: SNHLY and FYNNEI. The CDR3 is 14 amino acids. With 7 bases clipped from V and 6 bases from J, the junction kept 9 bases outside the gene matches. CDR3 sequence: CASIRDSQTNEQFF. The CDR3, as DNA: TGTGCCAGCATCCGGGACAGCCAAACCAATGAGCAGTTCTTC.

The chain uses TRBV20-1 and TRBJ1-1; no clear D gene. The germline gives CDR1 DFQATT, CDR2 SNEGSKA (reference sequence). V gave up 7 bases and J gave up 0 bases, with 6 bases separating them. The CDR3 is 11 residues long. The CDR3 loop is CSVRMNTEAFF. CDR3 nucleotide sequence: TGCAGTGTTCGGATGAACACTGAAGCTTTCTTT.

The table lists this clone with a few counts. This rearrangement joins TRBV6-5 to TRBJ1-3; maybe TRBD1 (6 bases). The germline CDR1 and CDR2 sequences are MNHEY and SVGAGI. V lost 7 bases and J 3 bases, leaving 16 bases between the germline ends. CDR3 length: 15 amino acids. The CDR3 sequence: CASINKGESGNTIYF. CDR3 nucleotides: TGTGCCAGCATTAACAAGGGGGAAAGTGGAAACACCATATATTTT.

This clone has at least ten counts. The rearrangement links TRBV2 to TRBJ2-7; the D gene is possibly TRBD1 (6 bases). The CDR3 spans 13 residues. Per the germline V gene, CDR1 is SNHLY and CDR2 is FYNNEI. The V end was cut by 8 bases, the J end by 2 bases, with 13 bases between. The CDR3 nucleotides read TGTGCCAGCCTGAAGACAGGTCCCTACGAGCAGTACTTC. Its protein product is CASLKTGPYEQYF.

The rearrangement links TRBV7-2 to TRBJ2-3, with 12 bases identical to TRBD1. CDR3 size: 18 residues. V was clipped by 4 bases and J by 0 bases; unmatched bases: 8. The germline CDR1 and CDR2 sequences are SGHTA and FQGNSA. The CDR3 coding sequence is TGTGCCAGCAGCTCGGGACAGGGGGCTCACCTTAGCACAGATACGCAGTATTTT. This gives the protein CASSSGQGAHLSTDTQYF. Filled out from reference TRBV7-2 and TRBJ2-3, the complete variable domain reads GAGVSQSPSNKVTEKGKDVELRCDPISGHTALYWYRQSLGQGLEFLIYFQGNSAPDKSGLPSDRFSAERTGGSVSTLTIQRTQQEDSAVYLCASSSGQGAHLSTDTQYFGPGTRLTVL.

CDR3 in amino acids: CASSIDNYEQYF. The CDR3 nucleotides are TGCGCCAGCAGCATTGACAACTACGAGCAGTACTTC. The chain joins TRBV5-1 to TRBJ2-7; D unclear. CDR3 size: 12 residues. Between the trimmed V and J ends, which lost 4 bases and 3 bases, there was a span of 8 bases. Looked up from germline, CDR1 is SGHRS and CDR2 is YFSETQ.

CDR3 DNA sequence: TGTGCCAGCAGGCCACAGGGGGCTCACAATGAGCAGTTCTTC. It is translated as CASRPQGAHNEQFF. This sequence joins TRBV6-5 and TRBJ2-1, with TRBD1 matching over 9 bases. V shed 6 bases and J 5 bases; nucleotides not matched to a gene: 5. The CDR3 sequence is 14 residues long. Germline lookup yields CDR1 MNHEY and CDR2 SVGAGI.

This clone showed up many times. The chain uses TRBV21-1 and TRBJ2-4; the D segment call TRBD1 is taken from the table without a DNA check. TRBV21-1 is given as a pseudogene. CDR3 length: 17 amino acids. The CDR3 spells CASSKARCREAKNIQYF. CDR3 DNA: TGTGCCAGCAGCAAAGCGCGGTGCAGGGAAGCCAAAAACATTCAGTACTTC.

About this clone: This CDR3 is also generated by other DNA sequences in the sample. The chain has TRBV7-2 and TRBJ2-3; 13 bases are shared with TRBD2. V shed 6 bases, J shed 3 bases, and the junction held 9 bases outside the gene matches. This CDR3 region has 17 residues. Germline CDR1 SGHTA, CDR2 FQGNSA. CDR3 protein: CASSRTSGGRGTDTQYF. CDR3 DNA sequence: TGTGCCAGCAGTCGGACTAGCGGGGGCCGGGGGACAGATACGCAGTATTTT.

This clone was counted at least ten times. This chain links TRBV23-1 with TRBJ1-1, with D maybe TRBD1 (6 bases). TRBV23-1 is an ORF for which the function is uncertain. V lost 8 bases and J 6 bases, leaving 19 bases between the germline ends. This CDR3 comprises 14 residues. Here the CDR3 DNA reads TGCGCCAGCGGACCGACAGGTATAAAGGCTGAAGCTTTCTTT. Its translation is CASGPTGIKAEAFF.

This clone was recorded a few times. V gene TRBV18 combines with J gene TRBJ2-7; D unresolved. From germline, CDR1 is KGHSH and CDR2 LQKENI. CDR3 length equals 13 residues. The ends were cut back, 4 bases at V and 4 bases at J, with 11 bases in the middle. CDR3 loop: CASSRTTIYEQYF. CDR3 DNA: TGTGCCAGCTCACGAACCACAATATACGAGCAGTACTTC.

This clone was observed a handful of times. V and J are TRBV7-9 and TRBJ1-1; 7 bases are shared with TRBD1. The CDR3 totals 15 residues. J was trimmed by 13 bases and V by 5 bases; bases with no gene match: 19. Germline lookup yields CDR1 SEHNR and CDR2 FQNEAQ (reference sequence). CDR3 in DNA: TGTGCCAGCAGCGTTAGGGGGCGGGGTGAAGGAGTTCGTTTCTTT. It codes for CASSVRGRGEGVRFF.